The sequence of this T cell receptor (beta chain) was determined in a study of blood T cell repertoires in COVID-19. Study-level background: Samples taken during acute and convalescent COVID-19 were collected in the United States, Italy and Spain. T cells, B-cell-depleted T cells, or PBMCs supplied cDNA or gDNA.

In the study's own analysis: It was from reference gene primer amplification that nucleated cell counts were estimated. Libraries were prepared by immunoSEQ multiplex PCR; TCRdb keeps only in-frame clonotypes and omits some of them. Clone size and V and J calls were adopted from that table, with D and trimming inferred from the DNA. The sample has some 200,000 clones; roughly 87% are singletons. The cohort comprised adults aged 18 to 89 years residing in about 25 US areas. Trimming shortened V by 0 bases and J by 8 bases, and 14 bases separated the two germline ends. The length of the CDR3 is 14 residues. The V gene's germline CDR1 is SGHRS and CDR2 YFSETQ.

Specimen: PBMCs or T cells enriched from blood (not recorded which). The chain employs TRBV5-1 and TRBJ1-1, with D unclear. The sequence came from a man between 18 and 29 years old with acute COVID-19. CDR3 region: CASSLGDIQKEAFF. In DNA, the CDR3 is TGCGCCAGCAGCTTGGGCGACATCCAAAAGGAAGCTTTCTTT.